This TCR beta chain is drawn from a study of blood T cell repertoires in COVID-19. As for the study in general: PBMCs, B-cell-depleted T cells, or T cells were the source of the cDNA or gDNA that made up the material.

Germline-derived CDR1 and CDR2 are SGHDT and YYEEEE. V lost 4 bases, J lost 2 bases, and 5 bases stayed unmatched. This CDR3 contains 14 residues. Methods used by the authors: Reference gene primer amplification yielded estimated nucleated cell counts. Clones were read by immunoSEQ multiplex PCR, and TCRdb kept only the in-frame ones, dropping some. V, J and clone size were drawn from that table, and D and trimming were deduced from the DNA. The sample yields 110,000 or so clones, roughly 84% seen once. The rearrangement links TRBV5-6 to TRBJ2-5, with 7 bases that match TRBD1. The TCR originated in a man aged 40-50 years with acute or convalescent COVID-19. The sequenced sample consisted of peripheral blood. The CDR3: CASSLGQAQETQYF. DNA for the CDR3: TGTGCCAGCAGCCTAGGACAGGCACAAGAGACCCAGTACTTC.